These T cell receptor beta chains were read from a single sample in a study of blood T cell repertoires in COVID-19. Using immunoSEQ multiplex PCR, the repertoire was profiled, and TCRdb retains in-frame clones only, with some absent. The table lists over 200,000 clones, about 90% of them singletons. What was sequenced was peripheral blood. The receptor set was obtained from a woman in her fifties or sixties with acute or convalescent COVID-19. Each CDR3 is given with its conserved first and last residue. A D gene is named only where the DNA matches it firmly. The listing skips clone size in some rows; elsewhere it reads once, few, many or a size class.

j_gene,d_gene,abundance,v_gene,CDR3nt,CDR3aa
TRBJ1-4,-,-,TRBV7-9,TGTGCCAGCAGCTTAGTTGTGAGGTACGATGAAAAACTGTTTTTT,CASSLVVRYDEKLFF
TRBJ2-7,TRBD2,-,TRBV7-2,TGTGCCAGCAGCCGTACTAGCGGAACCTACGAGCAGTACTTC,CASSRTSGTYEQYF
TRBJ2-2,TRBD2,-,TRBV4-3,TGCGCCAGCAGCCAAGTGACTAGCGGGACCGGCGGGGAGCTGTTTTTT,CASSQVTSGTGGELFF
TRBJ1-4,-,-,TRBV19,TGTGCCAGTACACACAGGGCCCAAACTAATGAAAAACTGTTTTTT,CASTHRAQTNEKLFF
TRBJ1-4,TRBD1,-,TRBV18,TGTGCCAGCTCTCCCGGACAGGCCGCAACTAATGAAAAACTGTTTTTT,CASSPGQAATNEKLFF
TRBJ1-4,TRBD1,-,TRBV28,TGTGCCAGCAGTCCTATCCCCGCCGGGACAGGGGACGAAAAACTGTTTTTT,CASSPIPAGTGDEKLFF
TRBJ1-2,TRBD1,-,TRBV7-9,TGTGCCAGCAGCTCTGCCGGGACAGGGTATGGCTACACCTTC,CASSSAGTGYGYTF
TRBJ2-1,TRBD2,-,TRBV28,TGTGCCAGCAGTTTCCTAGCGGGAGTGGGTGAGCAGTTCTTC,CASSFLAGVGEQFF
TRBJ2-7,-,few,TRBV14,TGTGCCAGCAGCTTACTAGGGGAGCAGTACTTC,CASSLLGEQYF
TRBJ1-1,-,-,TRBV3-1/TRBV3-2,TGTGCCAGCAGCCCGAGAAATCCGGGGAACACTGAAGCTTTCTTT,CASSPRNPGNTEAFF
TRBJ2-7,TRBD2,-,TRBV28,TGTGCCAGCTCCCCTCAACTAGCGGGAGGGTACGAGCAGTACTTC,CASSPQLAGGYEQYF
TRBJ1-1,-,once,TRBV28,TGTGCCAGCAGTGCAGGGGACATGAACACTGAAGCTTTCTTT,CASSAGDMNTEAFF
TRBJ1-2,TRBD1,-,TRBV4-2,TGTGCCAGTTCACAAACAGGGGTGGATGGGGGAAACTATGGCTACACCTTC,CASSQTGVDGGNYGYTF
TRBJ1-4,-,-,TRBV6-6,TGTGCCAGCAGTTACTCCGGGGAGGGGGAAAAACTGTTTTTT,CASSYSGEGEKLFF
TRBJ1-2,TRBD1,-,TRBV6-5,TGTGCCAGCAGTAACGCGGGACAGGGCTATGGCTACACCTTC,CASSNAGQGYGYTF
TRBJ2-1,TRBD2,-,TRBV5-1,TGCGCCAGCAGCCCGGACTGGCGGGGGAATTCCTACAATGAGCAGTTCTTC,CASSPDWRGNSYNEQFF
TRBJ1-4,TRBD1,-,TRBV4-1,TGCGCCAGCAGCCAAGAAAGAGACAGGGCGTTCGAAAAACTGTTTTTT,CASSQERDRAFEKLFF
TRBJ1-2,-,-,TRBV5-1,TGCGCCAGCAACCTACCGGGAGGCTATGGCTACACCTTC,CASNLPGGYGYTF
TRBJ2-7,TRBD2,-,TRBV19,TGTGCCAGTAGCCCTCCCCCTAGCGGGAGTCCCTACGAGCAGTACTTC,CASSPPPSGSPYEQYF
TRBJ2-7,TRBD2,-,TRBV6-5,TGTGCCAGCAGTTACACTAGCGGCTCCTACGAGCAGTACTTC,CASSYTSGSYEQYF
TRBJ2-5,-,-,TRBV30,TGTGCCTGGAGTAAAACTTACCCGAGGGTCCAAGAGACCCAGTACTTC,CAWSKTYPRVQETQYF
TRBJ1-4,-,-,TRBV24-1,TGTGCCACCAGTGATTTGCATCGTACACAGGTTGCAACTAATGAAAAACTGTTTTTT,CATSDLHRTQVATNEKLFF
TRBJ2-7,-,-,TRBV4-2,TGTGCCAGCAGCCACCTGCTGGGGGGAAACGCCTACGAGCAGTACTTC,CASSHLLGGNAYEQYF
TRBJ2-1,TRBD2,-,TRBV6-2/TRBV6-3,TGTGCCAGCAGCCCCAGCGGGAGAGGCTACAATGAGCAGTTCTTC,CASSPSGRGYNEQFF
TRBJ2-3,TRBD2,-,TRBV6-5,TGTGCCAGCTGGACTAGAGGCACAGATACGCAGTATTTT,CASWTRGTDTQYF
TRBJ2-1,-,-,TRBV2,TGTGCCAGCAAGCCCCAGGAGGGGGCCCACGCCCTTACAGCTGAGCAGTTCTTC,CASKPQEGAHALTAEQFF
TRBJ2-7,-,-,TRBV4-3,TGCGCCAGCAGCCAAGTGAGCGGAAGCTCCTACGAGCAGTACTTC,CASSQVSGSSYEQYF
TRBJ1-1,TRBD1,-,TRBV2,TGTGCCAGCAGGGGCTTCCAGGGGGCGGCTTTCTTT,CASRGFQGAAFF
TRBJ1-4,TRBD1,-,TRBV3-1/TRBV3-2,TGTGCCAGCAGCCAGTTTTTCACAGGGGGCGGAGGTGAAAAACTGTTTTTT,CASSQFFTGGGGEKLFF
TRBJ2-1,-,-,TRBV4-1,TGCGCCAGCAGCTCTATTGACTTCCACTCCTACAATGAGCAGTTCTTC,CASSSIDFHSYNEQFF
TRBJ1-1,TRBD1,-,TRBV10-3,TGTGCCACCCCGGACAGGGGTAAGGACACTGAAGCTTTCTTT,CATPDRGKDTEAFF
TRBJ2-1,-,-,TRBV5-1,TGCGCCAGCAGCTCTACAGGGTCCGTCGACAATGAGCAGTTCTTC,CASSSTGSVDNEQFF
TRBJ2-1,-,-,TRBV14,TGTGCCAGCAGCCAAGTCCAGACAGGGAGGAATGAGCAGTTCTTC,CASSQVQTGRNEQFF
TRBJ1-6,TRBD1,-,TRBV6-5,TGTGCCAGCAGTTGGGACAGGGAAAATTCACCCCTCCACTTT,CASSWDRENSPLHF
TRBJ2-3,-,-,TRBV4-1,TGCGCCAGCAGCCAAGGTGTAGTCTCTAGCACAGATACGCAGTATTTT,CASSQGVVSSTDTQYF
TRBJ1-2,-,-,TRBV7-2,TGTGCCAGCAGCTTTAGCCCCAGAGAGCTTTACTATGGCTACACCTTC,CASSFSPRELYYGYTF
TRBJ2-2,-,-,TRBV19,TGTGCCAGTATTTCCCAATCCCGGACAGTGAACACCGGGGAGCTGTTTTTT,CASISQSRTVNTGELFF
TRBJ1-1,-,-,TRBV3-1/TRBV3-2,TGTGCCAGCAGCCCCTACGAGGCAGCCCCTGAAGCTTTCTTT,CASSPYEAAPEAFF
TRBJ1-4,-,-,TRBV6-4,TGTGCCAGCAGCCGGGCAAGGGGTGAAAAACTGTTTTTT,CASSRARGEKLFF
TRBJ2-7,-,once,TRBV13,TGTGCCAGCAGCTTCGGAGCGGCTTACGAGCAGTACTTC,CASSFGAAYEQYF
TRBJ2-7,TRBD1,-,TRBV10-1,TGCGCCAGCAGTGAGGGGACAGGGTCGGGTGACGAGCAGTACTTC,CASSEGTGSGDEQYF
TRBJ2-7,TRBD2,-,TRBV14,TGTGCCAGCAGCCCATGGACTAGCGGGTTTGCGTTACAGTACTTC,CASSPWTSGFALQYF
TRBJ1-2,-,-,TRBV6-6,TGTGCCAGCACACTCGGTCATGGCTACACCTTC,CASTLGHGYTF
TRBJ1-1,-,-,TRBV5-1,TGCGCCAGCAGCTTGGAGCGGGCCCCGGGCACTGAAGCTTTCTTT,CASSLERAPGTEAFF
TRBJ2-7,-,once,TRBV25-1,TGTGCCAGCAGTAACGGCTACGAGCAGTACTTC,CASSNGYEQYF
TRBJ2-7,TRBD2,-,TRBV2,TGTGCCAGCAGGGAACGCGGGAGGGCCTTCAAGCAGTACTTC,CASRERGRAFKQYF
TRBJ1-2,-,-,TRBV14,TGTGCCAGCAGCCAAGCGGGGGTTGCTGGCTACACCTTC,CASSQAGVAGYTF
TRBJ2-3,TRBD2,-,TRBV6-1,TGTGCCAGCAGTGATATAGCGGGAGGGGCAGCAGATACGCAGTATTTT,CASSDIAGGAADTQYF
TRBJ2-5,TRBD1,-,TRBV3-1/TRBV3-2,TGTGCCAGCAGCCGTTGGACAGGGGCGATTGCTGAGACCCAGTACTTC,CASSRWTGAIAETQYF
TRBJ1-2,-,-,TRBV19,TGTGCCAGTAGTAGGGGTGCGGGGCCCTATGGCTACACCTTC,CASSRGAGPYGYTF
TRBJ1-2,-,-,TRBV24-1,TGTGCCACCAGTGACCACAGGGTTAACTATGGCTACACCTTC,CATSDHRVNYGYTF
TRBJ1-6,TRBD1,-,TRBV18,TGTGCCAGCTCACCACGCGGGACAGGGGAAGGTTCACCCCTCCACTTT,CASSPRGTGEGSPLHF
TRBJ1-3,-,-,TRBV6-1,TGTGCCAGCAGTGAAGTGGGCAGGATAGTATCTGGAAACACCATATATTTT,CASSEVGRIVSGNTIYF
TRBJ2-5,TRBD2,-,TRBV28,TGTGCCAGCAGTTTTGGTGGACTAGTCATAGAGACCCAGTACTTC,CASSFGGLVIETQYF
TRBJ1-2,-,-,TRBV27,TGTGCCAGCAGCAGAGGGGGTAACTATGGCTACACCTTC,CASSRGGNYGYTF
TRBJ2-5,TRBD2,-,TRBV11-2,TGTGCCAGCAGCTTACTACTAGCGGTACAAGAGACCCAGTACTTC,CASSLLLAVQETQYF
TRBJ2-7,-,-,TRBV5-4,TGTGCCTTCGGAGGGGCCGTCTCCTACGAGCAGTACTTC,CAFGGAVSYEQYF
TRBJ2-6,TRBD2,-,TRBV12-5,TGTGCTAGTGGACAGTCCGGGGGGGTCGGGGCCAACGTCCTGACTTTC,CASGQSGGVGANVLTF
TRBJ1-1,-,-,TRBV2,TGTGCCAGCAAGGGACTCTCGAACACTGAAGCTTTCTTT,CASKGLSNTEAFF